The rows below give T cell receptor beta chains drawn from one sample of a study of blood T cell repertoires in COVID-19. Assay: immunoSEQ multiplex PCR; the TCRdb copy retains only in-frame clones and omits some. The table has roughly 200,000 clones, around 90% seen once. Sequencing input: peripheral blood. The source of these receptors is a man between 35 and 55 years old with acute or convalescent COVID-19. Both conserved end residues are part of each CDR3. Fields, in order: V gene, clone size, D gene, J gene, CDR3 DNA, CDR3 protein. The D gene is left open where the match is weak. Size is stated for part of the rows, as once, few or many counts, or as a class when the clone is expanded.

TRBV4-1	NA	TRBD2	TRBJ2-6	TGCGCCAGCAGCCAAGATCGGGGGGAGGTGGGATCTGGGGCCAACGTCCTGACTTTC	CASSQDRGEVGSGANVLTF
TRBV27	NA	TRBD1	TRBJ1-4	TGTGCCAGCAGTCAATTGCGGACAGGGACGAGGGCAGCAACTAATGAAAAACTGTTTTTT	CASSQLRTGTRAATNEKLFF
TRBV7-9	NA	TRBD1	TRBJ2-7	TGTGCCAGCAGCTCCCGGGACAGGGTTGGCGCCGAGCAGTACTTC	CASSSRDRVGAEQYF
TRBV5-1	NA	NA	TRBJ1-6	TGCGCCAGCAGCTTGCAATCCTCCACAGGTACCTCACCCCTCCACTTT	CASSLQSSTGTSPLHF
TRBV16	NA	NA	TRBJ2-2	TGTGCCAGCAGCCAGACAGGCGCCAACACCGGGGAGCTGTTTTTT	CASSQTGANTGELFF
TRBV5-1	few	TRBD1	TRBJ2-7	TGCGCCAGCAGCAGAGAGGACAGGGTGGGGGAGCAGTACTTC	CASSREDRVGEQYF
TRBV30	NA	NA	TRBJ1-4	TGTGCCTGGAGTACAGGGAGTAATGAAAAACTGTTTTTT	CAWSTGSNEKLFF
TRBV6-2/TRBV6-3	NA	TRBD2	TRBJ2-7	TGTGCCAGCAGTTATTCTCTCGGGACTAGCGATTACAACGAGCAGTACTTC	CASSYSLGTSDYNEQYF
TRBV2	NA	TRBD2	TRBJ2-7	TGTGCCAGCAGTGAGCGGGGGAGAACCTACGAGCAGTACTTC	CASSERGRTYEQYF
TRBV9	NA	TRBD1	TRBJ2-5	TGTGCCAGCAGCGTGTGGACAGGGGGCGCGGATGAGACCCAGTACTTC	CASSVWTGGADETQYF
TRBV5-1	NA	NA	TRBJ1-1	TGCGCCAGCAGCTTGGAGGCAGGGTGGGGAACTGAAGCTTTCTTT	CASSLEAGWGTEAFF
TRBV5-1	NA	NA	TRBJ1-4	TGCGCCAGCAGCTTGGTCCAGGCTCGGGGTGAAAAACTGTTTTTT	CASSLVQARGEKLFF
TRBV3-1/TRBV3-2	NA	NA	TRBJ1-2	TGTGCCAGCAGCCAAGGGCCTGGCCATGGCTACACCTTC	CASSQGPGHGYTF
TRBV12-5	NA	TRBD1	TRBJ1-5	TGTGCTAGTGGGCAGTCTGGGGCAGGGGGATTTGGGCATTTT	CASGQSGAGGFGHF
TRBV15	NA	TRBD1	TRBJ1-2	TGTGCCACCAGCAGACGACTTCCGGGACAGGGGGCCGGGGGCTACACCTTC	CATSRRLPGQGAGGYTF
TRBV5-4	NA	NA	TRBJ1-4	TGTGCCAGCAGCTCCGTACCGGGAACTAATGAAAAACTGTTTTTT	CASSSVPGTNEKLFF
TRBV6-6	NA	NA	TRBJ2-1	TGTGCCAGCAGGGCCCGAAGCTCCTACAATGAGCAGTTCTTC	CASRARSSYNEQFF
TRBV28	NA	NA	TRBJ1-1	TGTGCCAGCAGTATGATAGGAGGGCCCAACACTGAAGCTTTCTTT	CASSMIGGPNTEAFF
TRBV6-5	NA	NA	TRBJ1-1	TGTGCCAGCTGGAGGGTTGGCACTGAAGCTTTCTTT	CASWRVGTEAFF
TRBV5-1	NA	NA	TRBJ1-2	TGCGCCAGCAGCCCAGGACAACGGAGCCCTGGCTACACCTTC	CASSPGQRSPGYTF
TRBV5-1	NA	NA	TRBJ2-5	TGCGCCAGCAGCTATCCCAGGGATACGGCGGGGAGGCAAGAGACCCAGTACTTC	CASSYPRDTAGRQETQYF
TRBV9	NA	TRBD1	TRBJ2-2	TGTGCCAGCAGCGTAGTAGGATTCGGGGACAGGATTAACACCGGGGAGCTGTTTTTT	CASSVVGFGDRINTGELFF
TRBV27	NA	TRBD1	TRBJ1-5	TGTGCCAGCAGTAGTGGACAGGGAATCGTCGGTCAGCCCCAGCATTTT	CASSSGQGIVGQPQHF
TRBV2	NA	NA	TRBJ2-6	TGTGCCAGCAGTTACAGGGCTGGGGCCAACGTCCTGACTTTC	CASSYRAGANVLTF
TRBV7-9	once	NA	TRBJ2-1	TGTGCCAGCATACAGGGCACCTACAATGAGCAGTTCTTC	CASIQGTYNEQFF
TRBV12-5	NA	TRBD1	TRBJ2-1	TGTGCTAGTGGTTTGTCAGGGGGCACTGAGCAGTTCTTC	CASGLSGGTEQFF
TRBV6-5	NA	TRBD2	TRBJ2-5	TGTGCCAGCAGTTCCCCCGGGGGGGGGAGCGTGGAGACCCAGTACTTC	CASSSPGGGSVETQYF
TRBV2	once	NA	TRBJ2-5	TGTGCCAGCAGTCGCCCTTCAGGGGCCTTGGGCCAAGAGACCCAGTACTTC	CASSRPSGALGQETQYF
TRBV2	NA	NA	TRBJ2-2	TGTGCCAGCAGGGACAAAACGAACACCGGGGAGCTGTTTTTT	CASRDKTNTGELFF
TRBV10-3	NA	NA	TRBJ1-3	TGTGCCATCAGTCAACAGGGATCTGGAAACACCATATATTTT	CAISQQGSGNTIYF
TRBV25-1	once	NA	TRBJ1-2	TGTGCCAGCAGTCCCCCAGGGAACTATGGCTACACCTTC	CASSPPGNYGYTF
TRBV6-5	NA	TRBD1	TRBJ2-1	TGTGCCAGCAGGACAGGGGGCGCTTACAATGAGCAGTTCTTC	CASRTGGAYNEQFF
TRBV6-4	NA	TRBD1	TRBJ2-3	TGTGCCAGCGGCCAATGGCCAGGGGGTAGAGATACGCAGTATTTT	CASGQWPGGRDTQYF
TRBV5-4	NA	NA	TRBJ1-1	TGTGCCAGCAGCTTGGCTAAAACAGCGAACACTGAAGCTTTCTTT	CASSLAKTANTEAFF
TRBV15	NA	TRBD1	TRBJ2-2	TGTGCCACCAGAAGGGACAGTATCACCGGGGAGCTGTTTTTT	CATRRDSITGELFF
TRBV7-9	few	TRBD1	TRBJ1-2	TGTGCCAGCAGCTTAGAAGGGGGCGGATATGGCTACACCTTC	CASSLEGGGYGYTF
TRBV5-1	NA	TRBD1	TRBJ2-5	TGCGCCAGCAGCTCCACCGGGACAGGGGCGGTGACCCAGTACTTC	CASSSTGTGAVTQYF
TRBV5-4	few	NA	TRBJ1-2	TGTGCCAGCGGCCGAGGGGGGGGTCCTCGCTACACCTTC	CASGRGGGPRYTF
TRBV5-8	NA	NA	TRBJ1-5	TGTGCCAGCAGCTTGTACACAGCTGATTATTCTCAGCCCCAGCATTTT	CASSLYTADYSQPQHF